Shown below are 11 T cell receptor beta chains from a single sample sequenced in a study of shared clonotypes between healthy human individuals. Sequencing used immunoSEQ multiplex PCR; TCRdb keeps in-frame clones, though not all of them. The sample has approximately 1,000,000 clones, roughly 74% seen once. The sample consisted of memory CD4+ T cells from PBMCs. Noted subset: CD45RA-negative fraction. These receptors were collected from a man in his late teens or twenties in good health. Some clones in this sample may be carry-over from other donors' samples.

This clone was counted once. V gene TRBV14 combines with J gene TRBJ1-3; D may be TRBD1 (5 bases). Germline CDR1 reads SGHDN; CDR2 reads FVKESK. There are 13 residues in the CDR3. The V gene lost 2 bases and the J gene lost 11 bases, with 13 bases spanning the gap. The CDR3: CASSQTLGVAIYF. The CDR3 bases are TGTGCCAGCAGCCAAACACTGGGGGTTGCCATATATTTT.

The gene calls are TRBV19 and TRBJ2-5, with 7 bases matching TRBD2. The junction had 21 bases not matched to a gene; V was cut back by 6 bases and J by 5 bases. From germline, CDR1 is LNHDA and CDR2 SQIVND (reference sequence). The CDR3 totals 18 residues. The CDR3 is CASSPGVTSERGRETQYF. The CDR3 bases are TGTGCCAGTAGCCCTGGGGTAACTAGCGAGAGGGGTCGGGAGACCCAGTACTTC.

This clone was counted only a few times. This chain joins TRBV6-5 and TRBJ1-2; 7 nucleotides align to TRBD1. CDR1 MNHEY and CDR2 SVGAGI come from the germline V gene. J was trimmed by 4 bases and V by 6 bases; bases with no gene match: 8. This CDR3 contains 14 residues. This CDR3 is CASSRDRAPYGYTF. In nucleotides, the CDR3 is TGTGCCAGCAGCCGAGACAGGGCTCCCTATGGCTACACCTTC.

A single count supports this clone. The same CDR3 arises from other DNA sequences in this sample as well. V gene TRBV10-3 combines with J gene TRBJ2-3; D unclear. The CDR3 is made up of 13 amino acids. Deletions cut 0 bases from V and 4 bases from J, with 5 bases between. The germline CDR1 and CDR2 sequences are ENHRY and SYGVKD. The DNA for the CDR3 is TGTGCCATCAGTGAGTCCCGGGCAGATACGCAGTATTTT. It specifies CAISESRADTQYF.

On this clone itself: Additional DNA sequences in this sample encode the identical CDR3. CDR3 in amino acids: CSVGRDIGQPQHF. The CDR3 DNA reads TGCAGCGTGGGACGGGACATCGGTCAGCCCCAGCATTTT. The rearrangement uses TRBV29-1 and TRBJ1-5; a weak D match, TRBD1 (6 bases). With 6 bases removed from V and 6 bases from J, the gap between germline ends came to 15 bases. This CDR3 has 13 amino acids. Germline assignment: CDR1 SQVTM and CDR2 ANQGSEA.

This chain links TRBV2 with TRBJ2-5; D is uncertain. Trimming shortened V by 1 base and J by 5 bases, and 8 bases separated the two germline ends. There are 13 residues in the CDR3. The germline CDR1 and CDR2 sequences are SNHLY and FYNNEI. In DNA form, the CDR3 reads TGTGCCAGCAGTGAAGGGGCCTGGGAGACCCAGTACTTC. Translated, it gives CASSEGAWETQYF. Variable domain in full (rest from reference TRBV2 and TRBJ2-5): EPEVTQTPSHQVTQMGQEVILRCVPISNHLYFYWYRQILGQKVEFLVSFYNNEISEKSEIFDDQFSVERPDGSNFTLKIRSTKLEDSAMYFCASSEGAWETQYFGPGTRLLVL.

This clone was detected only once. Other DNA sequences of this sample code for an identical CDR3. This chain links TRBV5-1 with TRBJ1-1, with D unresolved. Trimming removed 0 bases at V and 1 base at J, with 7 bases between. CDR3 length equals 14 residues. Germline values: CDR1 SGHRS, CDR2 YFSETQ. The CDR3 loop is CASSLGAGNTEAFF. The CDR3, as DNA: TGCGCCAGCAGCTTGGGTGCAGGGAACACTGAAGCTTTCTTT. The full variable domain, in which reference TRBV5-1 and TRBJ1-1 provide the parts outside the CDR3, is KAGVTQTPRYLIKTRGQQVTLSCSPISGHRSVSWYQQTPGQGLQFLFEYFSETQRNKGNFPGRFSGRQFSNSRSEMNVSTLELGDSALYLCASSLGAGNTEAFFGQGTRLTVV.

The chain joins TRBV5-4 to TRBJ2-6; unclear D gene. Germline values: CDR1 SGHNT, CDR2 YYREEE (reference sequence). V was pared by 3 bases and J by 2 bases, with 12 bases between. This CDR3 comprises 16 residues. In DNA, the CDR3 is TGTGCCAGCAGCTCCAGTGGTGGAGCTGGGGCCAACGTCCTGACTTTC. It translates to CASSSSGGAGANVLTF.

This clone appeared a single time. The chain recombines TRBV11-1 with TRBJ2-7; D assignment may be TRBD1 or TRBD2 (5 bases each). CDR1 is SGHAT, CDR2 FQDESV, per germline (reference sequence). V lost 0 bases to trimming and J lost 3 bases, with 15 bases between them. The CDR3 totals 16 residues. For the CDR3, the DNA is TGTGCCAGCAGCTTAGCCCCGGGGACCAGGTTCTACGAGCAGTACTTC. It codes for CASSLAPGTRFYEQYF.

The chain links TRBV30 to TRBJ2-5; TRBD2 matches 8 bases. Looked up from germline, CDR1 is GTSNPN and CDR2 is SVGIG (reference sequence). CDR3 length equals 13 residues. The trim removed 8 bases at V and 5 bases at J, leaving 10 bases unmatched. CDR3 in amino acids: CAKAGVGRETQYF. In DNA, the CDR3 is TGTGCCAAAGCGGGAGTGGGTAGGGAGACCCAGTACTTC.

The CDR3 here is CASSLAGGSFYEQYF. CDR3 nucleotides: TGTGCCAGCAGCTTAGCGGGAGGGAGTTTCTACGAGCAGTACTTC. The chain uses TRBV7-8 and TRBJ2-7; 7 bases fit TRBD2. The J segment lost 3 bases and the V segment lost 0 bases, leaving 5 bases of the junction unmatched. CDR1 is SGHVS, CDR2 FQNEAQ, per germline. This CDR3 region has 15 residues.